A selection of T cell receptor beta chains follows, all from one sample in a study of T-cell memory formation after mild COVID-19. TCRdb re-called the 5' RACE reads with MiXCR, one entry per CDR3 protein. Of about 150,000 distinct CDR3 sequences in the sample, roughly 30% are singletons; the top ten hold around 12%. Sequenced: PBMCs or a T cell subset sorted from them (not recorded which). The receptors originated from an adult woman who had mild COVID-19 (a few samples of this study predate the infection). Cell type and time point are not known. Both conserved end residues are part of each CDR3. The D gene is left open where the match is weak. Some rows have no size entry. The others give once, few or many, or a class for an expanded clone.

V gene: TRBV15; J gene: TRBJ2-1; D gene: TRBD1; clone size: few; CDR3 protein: CATSRGSGQGAYNEQFF; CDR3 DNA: TGTGCCACCAGCAGAGGCTCTGGACAGGGGGCTTACAATGAGCAGTTCTTC
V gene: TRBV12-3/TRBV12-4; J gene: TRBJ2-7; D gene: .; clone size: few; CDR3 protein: CASSFQSRVAYEQYF; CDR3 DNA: TGTGCCAGCAGTTTTCAGTCCAGGGTGGCCTACGAGCAGTACTTC
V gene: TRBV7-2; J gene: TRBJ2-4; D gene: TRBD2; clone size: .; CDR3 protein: CASSLYSGSGSKNIQYF; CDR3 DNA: TGTGCCAGCAGCTTATATAGCGGGAGTGGGTCCAAAAACATTCAGTACTTC
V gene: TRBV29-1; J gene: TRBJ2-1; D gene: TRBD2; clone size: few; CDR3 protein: CSVDEEVAGGRQFF; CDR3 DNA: TGCAGCGTTGACGAGGAGGTAGCGGGAGGAAGGCAGTTCTTC
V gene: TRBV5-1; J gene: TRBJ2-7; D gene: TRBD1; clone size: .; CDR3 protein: CASSWDRARYEQYF; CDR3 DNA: TGCGCCAGCAGCTGGGACAGGGCCCGCTACGAGCAGTACTTC
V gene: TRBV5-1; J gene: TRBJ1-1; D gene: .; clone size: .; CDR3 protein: CASSLGGTKNTEAFF; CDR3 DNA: TGCGCCAGCAGCCTGGGGGGGACAAAGAACACTGAAGCTTTCTTT
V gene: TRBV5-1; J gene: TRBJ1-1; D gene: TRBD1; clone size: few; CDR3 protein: CASSLEDRYTEAFF; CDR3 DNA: TGCGCCAGCAGCTTGGAGGACAGGTACACTGAAGCTTTCTTT
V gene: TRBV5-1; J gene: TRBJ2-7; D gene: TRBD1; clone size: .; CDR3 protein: CASSWDSYEQYF; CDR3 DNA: TGCGCCAGCAGCTGGGACAGCTACGAGCAGTACTTC
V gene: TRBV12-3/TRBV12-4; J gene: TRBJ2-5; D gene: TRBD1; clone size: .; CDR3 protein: CASSLQGSSNQETQYF; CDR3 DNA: TGTGCCAGCAGTCTACAGGGGAGTTCTAACCAAGAGACCCAGTACTTC
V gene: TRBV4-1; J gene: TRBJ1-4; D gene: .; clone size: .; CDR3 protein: CASSQAGTDNEKLFF; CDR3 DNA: TGCGCCAGCAGCCAAGCCGGGACGGATAATGAAAAACTGTTTTTT
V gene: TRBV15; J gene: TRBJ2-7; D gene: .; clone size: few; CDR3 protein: CATSRDVSLRERLNEQYF; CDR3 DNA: TGTGCCACCAGCAGAGATGTTTCGCTCAGGGAACGTTTGAACGAGCAGTACTTC
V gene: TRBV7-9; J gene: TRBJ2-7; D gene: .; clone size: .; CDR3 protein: CASSYGGATYEQYF; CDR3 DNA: TGTGCCAGCAGTTACGGAGGGGCCACCTACGAGCAGTACTTC
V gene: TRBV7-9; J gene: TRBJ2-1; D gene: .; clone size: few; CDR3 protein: CASRRALNEQFF; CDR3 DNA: TGTGCCAGCAGACGGGCTCTCAATGAGCAGTTCTTC
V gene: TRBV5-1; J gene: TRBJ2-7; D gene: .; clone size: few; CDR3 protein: CASSLTPWTPGYEQYF; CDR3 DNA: TGCGCCAGCAGCTTGACCCCTTGGACCCCAGGCTACGAGCAGTACTTC
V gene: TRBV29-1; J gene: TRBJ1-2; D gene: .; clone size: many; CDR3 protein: CSVVWAAGSGYTF; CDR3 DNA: TGCAGCGTTGTTTGGGCAGCCGGTTCAGGCTACACCTTC
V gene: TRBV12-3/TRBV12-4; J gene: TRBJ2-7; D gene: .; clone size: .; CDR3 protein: CASTAGYEQYF; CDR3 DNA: TGTGCCAGCACCGCGGGTTACGAGCAGTACTTC
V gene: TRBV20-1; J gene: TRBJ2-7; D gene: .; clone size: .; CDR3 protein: CSARTAYEQYF; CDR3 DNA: TGCAGTGCTAGAACTGCCTACGAGCAGTACTTC
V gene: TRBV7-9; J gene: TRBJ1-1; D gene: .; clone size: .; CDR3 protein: CASSLIDRENTEAFF; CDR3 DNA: TGTGCCAGCAGCTTAATTGACAGAGAGAACACTGAAGCTTTCTTT
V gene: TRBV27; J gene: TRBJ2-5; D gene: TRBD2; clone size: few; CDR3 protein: CAGPGGQETQYF; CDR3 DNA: TGTGCCGGCCCCGGGGGGCAAGAGACCCAGTACTTC
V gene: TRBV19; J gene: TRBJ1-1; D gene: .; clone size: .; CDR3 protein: CATREGVEAFF; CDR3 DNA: TGTGCCACCAGGGAGGGGGTTGAAGCTTTCTTT
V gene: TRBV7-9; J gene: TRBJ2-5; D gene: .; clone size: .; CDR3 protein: CASSFTRKETQYF; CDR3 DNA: TGTGCCAGCAGCTTTACTAGAAAAGAGACCCAGTACTTC
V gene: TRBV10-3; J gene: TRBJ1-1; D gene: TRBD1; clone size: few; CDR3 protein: CAISEPDRGGHTEAFF; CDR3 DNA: TGTGCCATCAGTGAGCCTGACAGGGGTGGGCACACTGAAGCTTTCTTT
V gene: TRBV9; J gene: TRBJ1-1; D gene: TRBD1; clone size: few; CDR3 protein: CASSVEGQGRTEAFF; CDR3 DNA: TGTGCCAGCAGCGTAGAGGGACAGGGGAGGACTGAAGCTTTCTTT
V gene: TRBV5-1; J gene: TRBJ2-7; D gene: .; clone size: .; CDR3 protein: CASSLEAGHYEQYF; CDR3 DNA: TGCGCCAGCAGCTTGGAGGCAGGACATTACGAGCAGTACTTC
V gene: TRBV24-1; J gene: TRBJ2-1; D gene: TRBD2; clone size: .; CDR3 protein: CATARNWGEGEQFF; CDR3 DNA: TGTGCCACCGCCAGGAATTGGGGGGAGGGTGAGCAGTTCTTC
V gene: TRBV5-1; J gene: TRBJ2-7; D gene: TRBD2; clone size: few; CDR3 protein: CASSPSGGAYNEQYF; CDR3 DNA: TGCGCCAGCAGCCCGAGCGGGGGGGCCTACAACGAGCAGTACTTC
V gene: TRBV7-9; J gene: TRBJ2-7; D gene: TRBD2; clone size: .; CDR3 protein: CASSLSGTSPTYEQYF; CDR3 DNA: TGTGCCAGCAGCTTATCTGGGACTAGCCCCACCTACGAGCAGTACTTC
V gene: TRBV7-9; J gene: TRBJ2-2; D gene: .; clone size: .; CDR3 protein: CASSLEGRRGELFF; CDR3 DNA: TGTGCCAGCAGCTTAGAGGGACGGCGCGGGGAGCTGTTTTTT
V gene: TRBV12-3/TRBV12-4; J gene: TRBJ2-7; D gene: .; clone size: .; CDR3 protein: CASSLGSWVRSYEQYF; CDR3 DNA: TGTGCCAGCAGTTTAGGTAGCTGGGTCAGGTCCTACGAGCAGTACTTC
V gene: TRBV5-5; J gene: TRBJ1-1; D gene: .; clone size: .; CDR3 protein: CASSLTQGVSTEAFF; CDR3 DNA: TGTGCCAGCAGCTTAACCCAGGGAGTGTCGACTGAAGCTTTCTTT
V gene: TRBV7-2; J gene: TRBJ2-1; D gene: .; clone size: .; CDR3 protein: CASSLERRGYNEQFF; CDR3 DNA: TGTGCCAGCAGCCTCGAAAGGAGGGGCTACAATGAGCAGTTCTTC
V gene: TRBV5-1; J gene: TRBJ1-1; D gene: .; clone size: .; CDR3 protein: CASSLTPLSGTTIGVTEAFF; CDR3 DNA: TGCGCCAGCAGCCTAACGCCCTTGTCCGGGACTACTATTGGGGTCACTGAAGCTTTCTTT
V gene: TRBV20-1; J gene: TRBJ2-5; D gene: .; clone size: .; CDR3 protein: CSASDSGAQYF; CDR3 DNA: TGCAGTGCTTCTGACTCCGGGGCCCAGTACTTC
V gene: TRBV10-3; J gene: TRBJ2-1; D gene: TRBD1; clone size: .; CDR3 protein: CAIRKGTAEQFF; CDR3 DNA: TGTGCCATCAGGAAAGGGACAGCCGAGCAGTTCTTC
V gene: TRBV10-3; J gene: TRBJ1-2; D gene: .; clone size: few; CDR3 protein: CAISDPPDVHGSYGYTF; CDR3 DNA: TGTGCCATCAGTGACCCTCCGGACGTCCATGGAAGCTATGGCTACACCTTC